The 5 T cell receptor beta chains presented below share a single source sample, sequenced in a study of T cell changes during pregnancy in multiple sclerosis. Clones were read by immunoSEQ multiplex PCR, and TCRdb kept only the in-frame ones, dropping some. This table holds 45,000 or so clones, 80% to 90% found once. Specimen: peripheral blood, collected in the first trimester of pregnancy. These receptors all stem from a female donor with multiple sclerosis, enrolled in a pregnancy study.

CDR3 in amino acids: CASRQGLSNQPQHF. CDR3 coding DNA: TGTGCCAGCCGACAGGGACTTAGCAATCAGCCCCAGCATTTT. The J gene is TRBJ1-5, the V gene TRBV27, with 7 bases aligning to TRBD1. Germline V lookup: CDR1 MNHEY, CDR2 SMNVEV (reference sequence). The trim removed 8 bases at V and 0 bases at J, leaving 4 bases unmatched. The CDR3 contains 14 residues.

The genes are TRBV6-5 and TRBJ1-2, with 11 nucleotides matching TRBD1. The CDR3 runs 14 residues. Germline loops: CDR1 MNHEY, CDR2 SVGAGI. The V gene end was trimmed by 4 bases and the J gene end by 4 bases; junction bases not matched to a gene: 2. The CDR3 loop is CASSSGQGVYGYTF. CDR3 DNA sequence: TGTGCCAGCAGTTCGGGACAGGGGGTCTATGGCTACACCTTC.

CDR3 sequence reads: CASSLGLGGYEQYF. The DNA of the CDR3 is TGTGCCAGCAGTTTAGGACTGGGGGGTTACGAGCAGTACTTC. This rearrangement joins TRBV28 to TRBJ2-7; D may be TRBD2 (6 bases). Per germline, CDR1 MDHEN and CDR2 SYDVKM. The V end was cut by 2 bases, the J end by 4 bases, with 12 bases between. The CDR3 covers 14 residues.

This chain links TRBV5-1 with TRBJ2-5; 7 nucleotides align to TRBD2. The CDR3 is made up of 15 amino acids. Germline V CDR1 and CDR2: SGHRS, YFSETQ. V shed 1 base, J shed 4 bases, and the junction held 7 bases outside the gene matches. This CDR3 is CASSLFAGVIETQYF. The CDR3 nucleotides read TGCGCCAGCAGCTTGTTCGCGGGGGTGATAGAGACCCAGTACTTC.

This clone was seen just once. The genes are TRBV30 and TRBJ1-6; D might be TRBD1 (5 bases). V shed 5 bases and J shed 10 bases, with 18 bases lying between them. The CDR3 consists of 14 residues. CDR1 and CDR2 from the germline V gene are GTSNPN and SVGIG (reference sequence). The DNA for the CDR3 is TGTGCCTGGGGAAAAGACAGCGCGGCGTCACCCCTCCACTTT. Its translation: CAWGKDSAASPLHF.